These 13 T cell receptor beta chains came from one sample sequenced in a study of CD8 T cells in Susac syndrome. After extraction with the RNeasy kit, 0.5 to 1 ug of the RNA was reverse transcribed using random hexamers. Via MiXCR, TCRdb re-called the immunoSEQ multiplex PCR reads, giving one row per CDR3 protein. The table lists over 140,000 distinct CDR3 sequences, 95% of them singletons. Sequencing was done on a sample of CD4+ T cells from PBMCs. Receptors originate from a human donor with Susac syndrome.

This clonotype was picked up one time. The chain combines TRBV5-4 with TRBJ2-1; D tentatively fits TRBD1 or TRBD2 (5 bases each). Deletions cut 4 bases from V and 5 bases from J, with 10 bases between. This CDR3 contains 13 residues. CDR1 is SGHNT, CDR2 YYREEE, per germline (reference sequence). CDR3 bases: TGTGCCAGCAGCATCGGGGACGACAATGAGCAGTTCTTC. Translating gives CASSIGDDNEQFF. Variable domain in full (rest from reference TRBV5-4 and TRBJ2-1): ETGVTQSPTHLIKTRGQQVTLRCSSQSGHNTVSWYQQALGQGPQFIFQYYREEENGRGNFPPRFSGLQFPNYSSELNVNALELDDSALYLCASSIGDDNEQFFGPGTRLTVL.

The chain links TRBV14 to TRBJ2-1; D unclear. Germline lookup yields CDR1 SGHDN and CDR2 FVKESK. CDR3 length: 16 amino acids. V shed 1 base and J shed 1 base, with 11 bases lying between them. CDR3 amino acids: CASSQVPTRSYNEQFF. The CDR3 region has the DNA TGTGCCAGCAGCCAAGTGCCAACCAGGTCCTACAATGAGCAGTTCTTC.

This clonotype was seen a few times. The chain employs TRBV30 and TRBJ1-1, with D unresolved. This CDR3 region has 12 residues. V gave up 4 bases and J gave up 4 bases, with 10 bases separating them. Per germline, CDR1 GTSNPN and CDR2 SVGIG (reference sequence). The CDR3 nucleotides read TGTGCCTGGAAATGGGGTGGCACTGAAGCTTTCTTT. Translating gives CAWKWGGTEAFF.

As DNA, the CDR3 is TGCGCCAGCAGTACCGGGACAGTGGGTTACGAGCAGTACTTC. Its protein is CASSTGTVGYEQYF. This rearrangement joins TRBV5-1 to TRBJ2-7; 7 bases fit TRBD1. V shed 5 bases, J shed 4 bases, and the junction held 9 bases outside the gene matches. The CDR3 has 14 amino acids. Germline V gene sequence: CDR1 SGHRS, CDR2 YFSETQ.

This rearrangement joins TRBV6-2 or TRBV6-3 to TRBJ2-6; D not resolved. The V gene lost 2 bases and the J gene lost 0 bases, with 2 bases spanning the gap. CDR1 is MNHEY and CDR2 is SVGEGT in the germline V gene. The CDR3 length is 14 residues. The CDR3 nucleotides read TGTGCCAGCAGTTACAGCTCTGGGGCCAACGTCCTGACTTTC. Encoded protein: CASSYSSGANVLTF.

The rearrangement joins TRBV20-1 to TRBJ1-3, with 10 bases fitting TRBD1. Per germline, CDR1 DFQATT and CDR2 SNEGSKA (reference sequence). This CDR3 region has 14 residues. The V and J ends lost 6 bases and 3 bases, in that order; junction bases with no gene match: 5. The CDR3 region has the DNA TGCAGTGCCTCGGACAGGGGGGTTGGAAACACCATATATTTT. As protein: CSASDRGVGNTIYF.

The chain combines TRBV11-2 with TRBJ2-5; TRBD2 matches 8 bases. Germline trimming cut 2 bases from V and 1 base from J; bases unmatched to any gene: 9. Looked up from germline, CDR1 is SGHAT and CDR2 is FQNNGV. The CDR3 length is 17 residues. CDR3 bases: TGTGCCAGCAGCTTACACAACAACGCGGGGGGCCAAGAGACCCAGTACTTC. This codes for CASSLHNNAGGQETQYF.

The rearrangement links TRBV19 to TRBJ1-5; 8 nucleotides align to TRBD1. CDR1 LNHDA and CDR2 SQIVND come from the germline V gene (reference sequence). Losses at the gene ends were 5 bases for V and 0 bases for J; bases not matched to a gene: 9. The CDR3 runs 17 residues. The CDR3: CASSPGQGGYSNQPQHF. The CDR3 DNA is TGTGCCAGTAGTCCCGGACAGGGCGGCTATAGCAATCAGCCCCAGCATTTT. Using reference TRBV19 and TRBJ1-5 for the parts outside the CDR3, the full variable domain is DGGITQSPKYLFRKEGQNVTLSCEQNLNHDAMYWYRQDPGQGLRLIYYSQIVNDFQKGDIAEGYSVSREKKESFPLTVTSAQKNPTAFYLCASSPGQGGYSNQPQHFGDGTRLSIL.

This chain connects TRBV20-1 to TRBJ1-2, with TRBD1 identical over 9 bases. Unmatched junction bases numbered 14, after V lost 4 bases and J lost 8 bases. The CDR3 runs to 15 residues. CDR1 DFQATT and CDR2 SNEGSKA come from the germline V gene (reference sequence). CDR3 in DNA: TGCAGTGCTAACACAGAATCACAGGGGGCCCCGGGCTACACCTTC. As protein: CSANTESQGAPGYTF.

V and J are TRBV30 and TRBJ1-1; D not certain. The CDR3 is 13 residues long. V was pared by 1 base and J by 0 bases, with 6 bases between. Germline V gene data show CDR1 as GTSNPN and CDR2 as SVGIG (reference sequence). For the CDR3, the DNA is TGTGCCTGGAGTGCAAGGATGAACACTGAAGCTTTCTTT. Its protein product is CAWSARMNTEAFF.

This clonotype was seen once. The chain is built from TRBV30 and TRBJ2-1; D is possibly TRBD2 (7 bases). This CDR3 has 14 amino acids. The germline V gene has CDR1 GTSNPN and CDR2 SVGIG (reference sequence). The germline V and J ends were trimmed by 5 bases and 5 bases, with 16 bases remaining between them. This chain's CDR3 is CAWGGASGNNEQFF. In DNA form, the CDR3 reads TGTGCCTGGGGGGGGGCTAGCGGAAACAATGAGCAGTTCTTC.

The chain uses TRBV4-1 and TRBJ2-7; tentative D call: TRBD1 (6 bases). Looked up from germline, CDR1 is MGHRA and CDR2 is YSYEKL. Trimming took off 3 bases at V and 1 base at J, with 19 bases between the two ends. The CDR3 has 17 amino acids. As DNA, the CDR3 is TGCGCCAGCAGCCACCTCTACCCGGGACAAGGGTCCTACGAGCAGTACTTC. Amino acid sequence: CASSHLYPGQGSYEQYF.

J is TRBJ2-3 and V is TRBV29-1; the match to TRBD2 covers 8 bases. Germline V gives CDR1 SQVTM, CDR2 ANQGSEA. The CDR3 runs 15 residues. Unmatched junction bases numbered 12, after V lost 6 bases and J lost 4 bases. The CDR3 DNA follows: TGCAGCGTCCGACGTAGGGGACTAGTATCAGATACGCAGTATTTT. This codes for CSVRRRGLVSDTQYF.